The 29 T cell receptor beta chains given below trace back to one sample, sequenced in a study of PD-1 blockade in mismatch repair-deficient tumors. Data came from immunoSEQ multiplex PCR; TCRdb stores just in-frame clones and leaves some out. The sample records 100,000 or so clones, 70% to 85% being singletons. This specimen consisted of peripheral blood, obtained about eight months after starting pembrolizumab. Receptors originate from an adult with mismatch repair-deficient cancer.

The V call is TRBV7-3, the J call TRBJ2-1; tentative D call: TRBD1 (6 bases). The ends were cut back, 5 bases at V and 6 bases at J, with 14 bases in the middle. The germline V gene encodes CDR1 SGHTA and CDR2 FQGTGA. The CDR3 has 14 residues. This CDR3 reads CASSPQGTPNEQFF. The CDR3 region has the DNA TGTGCCAGCAGCCCTCAGGGGACCCCCAATGAGCAGTTCTTC.

This chain joins TRBV5-6 and TRBJ1-5; TRBD1 is a possible D gene (5 bases). Trimming pared 4 bases from V and 1 base from J, leaving 18 bases between. The CDR3 has 17 residues. Germline CDR1 and CDR2: SGHDT and YYEEEE. CDR3 sequence (DNA): TGTGCCAGCAGCGCCTCAACCGGCGGGGCCAGCAATCAGCCCCAGCATTTT. Translated: CASSASTGGASNQPQHF.

V gene TRBV7-3 combines with J gene TRBJ2-2; 12 bases are a match to TRBD2. Unmatched junction bases numbered 12, after V lost 5 bases and J lost 5 bases. This CDR3 is 18 amino acids long. Per the germline V gene, CDR1 is SGHTA and CDR2 is FQGTGA. Here the CDR3 reads CASSPVASGRGVTGELFF. As DNA, the CDR3 is TGTGCCAGCAGCCCCGTGGCTAGCGGGAGGGGTGTAACCGGGGAGCTGTTTTTT.

The V and J genes are TRBV7-2 and TRBJ1-2; D not resolved. Germline loops: CDR1 SGHTA, CDR2 FQGNSA. Trimming took off 0 bases at V and 7 bases at J, with 9 bases between the two ends. The CDR3 is 13 residues long. CDR3 sequence reads: CASSLATGSGYTF. CDR3 nucleotide sequence: TGTGCCAGCAGCTTAGCAACGGGCAGTGGCTACACCTTC.

This rearrangement joins TRBV5-1 to TRBJ1-1, with 12 bases matching TRBD1. The trim removed 0 bases at V and 4 bases at J, leaving 1 base unmatched. Germline CDR1 and CDR2: SGHRS and YFSETQ. The CDR3 extends over 15 amino acids. Written as DNA, the CDR3 is TGCGCCAGCAGCTTGGAGGGACAGGGGGCCACTGAAGCTTTCTTT. Its translation is CASSLEGQGATEAFF.

V gene TRBV14 combines with J gene TRBJ1-1; 9 bases align to TRBD1. Losses at the gene ends were 6 bases for V and 4 bases for J; bases not matched to a gene: 6. Germline CDR1 and CDR2: SGHDN and FVKESK. The CDR3 consists of 14 residues. The CDR3 coding sequence is TGTGCCAGCAGGGGCTCGACAGGGGGCACTGAAGCTTTCTTT. Its translation is CASRGSTGGTEAFF.

The rearrangement joins TRBV11-2 to TRBJ2-7; D is unclear. Trimming took 0 bases from V and 2 from J, leaving 11 bases between them. Germline lookup yields CDR1 SGHAT and CDR2 FQNNGV. The CDR3 runs to 15 residues. CDR3 sequence: CASSLESLETYEQYF. The CDR3 nucleotides read TGTGCCAGCAGCTTAGAGAGTTTGGAAACCTACGAGCAGTACTTC.

This clone was seen more than once but under ten times. This chain connects TRBV11-1 to TRBJ1-1, with unresolved D. Trimming took off 5 bases at V and 8 bases at J, with 9 bases between the two ends. Germline V CDR1 and CDR2: SGHAT, FQDESV (reference sequence). CDR3 size: 11 residues. CDR3 bases: TGTGCCAGCAGCCGACGGATGGAAGCTTTCTTT. The encoded protein is CASSRRMEAFF. The full variable domain, rest sourced from reference TRBV11-1 and TRBJ1-1, is EAEVAQSPRYKITEKSQAVAFWCDPISGHATLYWYRQILGQGPELLVQFQDESVVDDSQLPKDRFSAERLKGVDSTLKIQPAELGDSAMYLCASSRRMEAFFGQGTRLTVV.

The V gene is TRBV7-9, the J gene TRBJ2-7; D remains unclear. The germline V and J ends were trimmed by 1 base and 0 bases, with 10 bases remaining between them. CDR3 length: 15 amino acids. Germline values: CDR1 SEHNR, CDR2 FQNEAQ (reference sequence). The CDR3 loop reads CASSLVITASYEQYF. Written as DNA, the CDR3 is TGTGCCAGCAGCTTAGTGATCACGGCCTCCTACGAGCAGTACTTC.

The chain employs TRBV7-3 and TRBJ1-5; D is ambiguous. The CDR3 loop spans 12 amino acids. Germline-derived CDR1 and CDR2 are SGHTA and FQGTGA. Trimming stripped 1 base from V and 2 bases from J, with 0 bases between. The CDR3 bases are TGTGCCAGCAGCTTAAGCAATCAGCCCCAGCATTTT. Translated: CASSLSNQPQHF. Drawing the rest from reference TRBV7-3 and TRBJ1-5, the complete variable domain is GAGVSQTPSNKVTEKGKYVELRCDPISGHTALYWYRQSLGQGPEFLIYFQGTGAADDSGLPNDRFFAVRPEGSVSTLKIQRTERGDSAVYLCASSLSNQPQHFGDGTRLSIL.

V and J are TRBV4-1 and TRBJ2-7, with 10 bases fitting TRBD1. The CDR3 runs 15 residues. V was clipped by 3 bases and J by 7 bases; unmatched bases: 9. Germline V CDR1 and CDR2: MGHRA, YSYEKL. CDR3 in amino acids: CASSQEPTGGREQYF. CDR3 DNA sequence: TGCGCCAGCAGCCAGGAACCGACAGGGGGCAGAGAGCAGTACTTC.

This sequence joins TRBV5-1 and TRBJ1-5; D is possibly TRBD1 (5 bases). In germline, CDR1 is SGHRS, CDR2 YFSETQ. The CDR3 runs to 15 residues. Trimming pared 4 bases from V and 2 bases from J, leaving 13 bases between. The CDR3 protein is CASSPAGGGNQPQHF. In DNA, the CDR3 is TGCGCCAGCAGCCCGGCGGGGGGGGGCAATCAGCCCCAGCATTTT.

The rearrangement uses TRBV9 and TRBJ2-1, with 8 bases matching TRBD2. The germline gives CDR1 SGDLS, CDR2 YYNGEE. Trimming cost V 0 bases and J 4 bases; bases outside gene matches: 6. The CDR3 is made up of 16 amino acids. DNA of the CDR3: TGTGCCAGCAGCGTAGCGGTGGGACTAGTGTACAATGAGCAGTTCTTC. It codes for CASSVAVGLVYNEQFF.

Written as DNA, the CDR3 is TGCGCCAGCAGCATAACCTCGGGACAAAACACTGAAGCTTTCTTT. Its translation is CASSITSGQNTEAFF. The V call is TRBV5-1, the J call TRBJ1-1; D is perhaps TRBD1 (6 bases). Germline V gives CDR1 SGHRS, CDR2 YFSETQ. V was shortened by 4 bases and J by 2 bases, with 15 bases between the two germline ends. The CDR3 has 15 amino acids.

The chain combines TRBV19 with TRBJ2-1, with 14 nucleotides matching TRBD2. The length of the CDR3 is 16 residues. V was clipped by 4 bases and J by 8 bases; unmatched bases: 7. Germline CDR1 LNHDA, CDR2 SQIVND (reference sequence). The CDR3 coding sequence is TGTGCCAGTAGTAAAGGGACTAGCGGGAGCGTCGATGAGCAGTTCTTC. Protein sequence: CASSKGTSGSVDEQFF.

The chain links TRBV30 to TRBJ1-2; D is possibly TRBD1 (6 bases). V lost 8 bases, J lost 6 bases, and 22 bases lay in between. The CDR3 sequence is 14 residues long. Germline CDR1 is GTSNPN and CDR2 is SVGIG (reference sequence). CDR3 residues: CATRQAPSRDGYTF. The CDR3 region has the DNA TGTGCCACCCGACAGGCACCGTCTCGGGATGGCTACACCTTC.

The chain combines TRBV7-8 with TRBJ1-2; 7 bases map to TRBD1. CDR1 SGHVS and CDR2 FQNEAQ come from the germline V gene. The CDR3 is made up of 13 amino acids. V lost 4 bases and J lost 4; bases outside the gene matches: 3. The CDR3 region is CASSSGGSYGYTF. The CDR3 bases are TGTGCCAGCAGCTCAGGGGGGAGCTATGGCTACACCTTC.

This clone has more than one count but fewer than ten. J is TRBJ1-2 and V is TRBV5-1; 9 bases are a match to TRBD1. CDR1 SGHRS and CDR2 YFSETQ come from the germline V gene. CDR3 length: 14 amino acids. The ends lost 4 bases at V and 5 bases at J; junction bases unmatched: 6. CDR3 nucleotide sequence: TGCGCCAGCAGCGTAGGGACAGGGCGTTATGGCTACACCTTC. Encoded protein: CASSVGTGRYGYTF.

There are a few counts of this clone. This chain links TRBV16 with TRBJ2-7; D remains unclear. The V end was cut by 4 bases, the J end by 0 bases, with 13 bases between. Germline V gene lookup returns CDR1 KGHSY and CDR2 FQNENV. The CDR3 extends over 15 amino acids. CDR3 sequence (DNA): TGTGCCAGCAGCCCCCTGGACGATTCCTCCTACGAGCAGTACTTC. This encodes CASSPLDDSSYEQYF.

The J gene is TRBJ2-7, the V gene TRBV18, with TRBD2 matching over 7 bases. After removal of 3 bases from V and 5 bases from J, the junction contained 10 bases not matched to a gene. The CDR3 is 15 residues long. Germline CDR1 reads KGHSH; CDR2 reads LQKENI. CDR3 nucleotide sequence: TGTGCCAGCTCACCGGGGGGGGTCGACATCGACGAGCAGTACTTC. This codes for CASSPGGVDIDEQYF.

The chain couples TRBV6-1 to TRBJ2-7; 8 bases fit TRBD2. The CDR3 consists of 12 residues. J gave up 3 bases and V 5 bases, and 0 bases lay outside the gene matches. Germline CDR1 MNHNS, CDR2 SASEGT. The CDR3 sequence: CASSTSGYEQYF. The DNA for the CDR3 is TGTGCCAGCAGTACTAGCGGCTACGAGCAGTACTTC.

This clone came up once. The CDR3 protein is CASRDIQYF. CDR3 DNA: TGTGCCAGCAGGGACATTCAGTACTTC. This chain connects TRBV9 to TRBJ2-4; D is ambiguous. Germline values: CDR1 SGDLS, CDR2 YYNGEE. Trimming stripped 5 bases from V and 8 bases from J, with 2 bases between. The length of the CDR3 is 9 residues.

The rearrangement joins TRBV6-5 to TRBJ2-7; D uncertain. Germline-derived CDR1 and CDR2 are MNHEY and SVGAGI. Trimming took off 10 bases at V and 5 bases at J, with 12 bases between the two ends. The CDR3 extends over 11 amino acids. The CDR3 is CATGPVNEQYF. CDR3 DNA sequence: TGTGCCACTGGGCCAGTGAACGAGCAGTACTTC.

In DNA form, the CDR3 reads TGTGCCAGCAGCCCCGGTGGGGCGGGAGGGAGACCTTACAATGAGCAGTTCTTC. This sequence encodes CASSPGGAGGRPYNEQFF. The rearrangement joins TRBV13 to TRBJ2-1, with 9 bases that match TRBD2. CDR3 length: 18 amino acids. After removal of 5 bases from V and 4 bases from J, the junction contained 15 bases not matched to a gene. The germline V gene has CDR1 PRHDT and CDR2 FYEKMQ (reference sequence).

This clone was observed a single time. This rearrangement joins TRBV6-5 to TRBJ2-7; 7 nucleotides agree with TRBD2. Germline CDR1 MNHEY, CDR2 SVGAGI. V dropped 6 bases and J dropped 0; count of bases not matched to a gene: 8. This CDR3 contains 15 residues. DNA for the CDR3: TGTGCCAGCAGCCCCTCCGGGACTATCTCCTACGAGCAGTACTTC. It yields the protein CASSPSGTISYEQYF.

The chain is built from TRBV25-1 and TRBJ2-1; no clear D gene. Germline V gene sequence: CDR1 MGHDK, CDR2 SYGVNS. V lost 2 bases, J lost 10 bases, and 6 bases lay in between. The CDR3 contains 11 residues. CDR3: CASSELMEQFF. The CDR3 DNA follows: TGTGCCAGCAGTGAACTAATGGAGCAGTTCTTC.

The rearrangement joins TRBV27 to TRBJ2-7; TRBD2 is a possible D gene (5 bases). Germline V CDR1 and CDR2: MNHEY, SMNVEV (reference sequence). Trimming pared 5 bases from V and 1 base from J, leaving 15 bases between. The CDR3 is made up of 15 amino acids. The CDR3 region has the DNA TGTGCCAGCAGTCTAACGAGGGCGGAATCCTACGAGCAGTACTTC. Translating gives CASSLTRAESYEQYF.

The chain combines TRBV19 with TRBJ1-1, with 9 positions matching TRBD1. CDR1 and CDR2 (germline): LNHDA, SQIVND (reference sequence). The CDR3 has 15 residues. V gave up 4 bases and J gave up 2 bases; unmatched junction bases: 5. CDR3 DNA sequence: TGTGCCAGTAGTACACCGGGACAGGGAAACACTGAAGCTTTCTTT. It is translated as CASSTPGQGNTEAFF.

J is TRBJ2-1 and V is TRBV6-5; 9 bases match TRBD2. Germline loops: CDR1 MNHEY, CDR2 SVGAGI. The CDR3 sequence is 14 residues long. V lost 2 bases and J lost 6; bases outside the gene matches: 2. The CDR3: CASSYGAGGNEQFF. The CDR3 bases are TGTGCCAGCAGTTACGGAGCGGGAGGCAATGAGCAGTTCTTC.